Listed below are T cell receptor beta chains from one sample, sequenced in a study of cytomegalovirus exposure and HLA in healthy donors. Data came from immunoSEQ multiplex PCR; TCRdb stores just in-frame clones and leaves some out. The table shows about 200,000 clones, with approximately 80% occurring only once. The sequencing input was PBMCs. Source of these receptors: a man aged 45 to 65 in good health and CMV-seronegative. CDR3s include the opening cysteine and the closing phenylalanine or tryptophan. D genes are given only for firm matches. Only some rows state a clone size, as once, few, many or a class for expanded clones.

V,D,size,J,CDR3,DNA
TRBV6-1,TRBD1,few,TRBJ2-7,CASRPTGPHEQYF,TGTGCCAGCAGGCCGACAGGGCCCCACGAGCAGTACTTC
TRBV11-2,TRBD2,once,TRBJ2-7,CASSPGLALYEQYF,TGTGCCAGCAGCCCCGGACTAGCCCTCTACGAGCAGTACTTC
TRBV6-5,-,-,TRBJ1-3,CASLDSGNSGNTIYF,TGTGCCAGCCTCGATTCCGGGAACTCTGGAAACACCATATATTTT
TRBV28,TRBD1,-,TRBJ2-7,CASSITRQGAYEQYF,TGTGCCAGCAGTATAACGAGACAGGGTGCGTACGAGCAGTACTTC
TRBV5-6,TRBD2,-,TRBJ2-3,CASSPTGTKADTQYF,TGTGCCAGCAGCCCAACCGGGACTAAGGCAGATACGCAGTATTTT
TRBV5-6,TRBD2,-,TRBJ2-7,CASTVAGGSYEQYF,TGTGCCAGCACCGTAGCGGGAGGCTCCTACGAGCAGTACTTC
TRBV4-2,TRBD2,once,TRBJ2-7,CASSQLSGTSDSYEQYF,TGTGCCAGCAGCCAACTATCCGGGACTAGCGACTCCTACGAGCAGTACTTC
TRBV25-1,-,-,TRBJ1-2,CAHNTPGGRNEELYGYTF,TGTGCCCACAATACTCCCGGGGGACGTAACGAAGAGCTCTATGGCTACACCTTC
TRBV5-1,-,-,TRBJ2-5,CASSSQGIGETQYF,TGCGCCAGCAGCTCACAGGGTATAGGGGAGACCCAGTACTTC
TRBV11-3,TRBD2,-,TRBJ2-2,CASSPVTSGMTGELFF,TGTGCCAGCAGCCCTGTGACCAGCGGGATGACCGGGGAGCTGTTTTTT
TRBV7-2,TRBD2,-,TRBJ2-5,CASSLNKREQETQYF,TGTGCCAGCAGCTTAAATAAGCGGGAGCAAGAGACCCAGTACTTC
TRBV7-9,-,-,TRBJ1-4,CASSLSSTNEKLFF,TGTGCCAGCAGCTTATCCTCAACTAATGAAAAACTGTTTTTT
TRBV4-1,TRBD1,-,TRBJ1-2,CASSQDIGTGEIYGYTF,TGCGCCAGCAGCCAAGATATAGGGACAGGGGAGATCTATGGCTACACCTTC
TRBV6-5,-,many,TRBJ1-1,CASSPGRKWNTEAFF,TGTGCCAGCAGTCCGGGTCGAAAGTGGAACACTGAAGCTTTCTTT
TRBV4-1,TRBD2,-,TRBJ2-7,CASSSTSGTIYEQYF,TGCGCCAGCAGCTCGACTAGCGGAACGATCTACGAGCAGTACTTC
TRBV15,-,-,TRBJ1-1,CATSSRLNTEAFF,TGTGCCACCAGCAGCAGGTTGAACACTGAAGCTTTCTTT
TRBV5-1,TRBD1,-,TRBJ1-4,CASSLDRVGGKLFF,TGCGCCAGCAGCCTGGACAGGGTCGGAGGAAAACTGTTTTTT
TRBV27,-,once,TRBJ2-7,CASRILAGGGYEQYF,TGTGCCAGCAGAATTTTAGCAGGAGGTGGCTACGAGCAGTACTTC
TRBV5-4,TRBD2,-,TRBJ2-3,CASSPGGSGSVKTQYF,TGTGCCAGCAGCCCTGGGGGTAGCGGGAGCGTAAAGACGCAGTATTTT
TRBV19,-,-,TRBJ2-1,CASTPILGATNEQFF,TGTGCCAGTACCCCTATACTTGGAGCAACCAATGAGCAGTTCTTC
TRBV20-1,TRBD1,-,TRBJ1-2,CSAGGGGYTF,TGCAGTGCTGGAGGGGGCGGCTACACCTTC
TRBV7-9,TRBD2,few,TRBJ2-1,CASSGEWGGSRNEQFF,TGTGCCAGCAGTGGGGAATGGGGCGGGAGTAGAAATGAGCAGTTCTTC
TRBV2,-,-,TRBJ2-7,CASSALEYEQYF,TGTGCCAGCAGCGCTCTAGAATACGAGCAGTACTTC
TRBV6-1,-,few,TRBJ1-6,CASNLSGNSPLHF,TGTGCCAGCAATCTTTCGGGTAATTCACCCCTCCACTTT
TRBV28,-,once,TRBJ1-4,CASSLRQGNEKLFF,TGTGCCAGCAGTTTGCGGCAGGGTAATGAAAAACTGTTTTTT
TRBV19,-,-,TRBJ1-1,CASIIRNRGTEAFF,TGTGCCAGTATCATTCGGAACCGAGGAACTGAAGCTTTCTTT
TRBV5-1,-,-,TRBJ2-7,CASSFSAGYEQYF,TGCGCCAGCAGCTTTTCCGCGGGCTACGAGCAGTACTTC
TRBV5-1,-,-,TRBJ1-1,CASSARQRNTEAFF,TGCGCCAGCAGCGCCCGACAGAGGAACACTGAAGCTTTCTTT
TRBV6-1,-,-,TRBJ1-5,CASSEQGAGYSNQPQHF,TGTGCCAGCAGTGAGCAGGGAGCGGGGTATAGCAATCAGCCCCAGCATTTT
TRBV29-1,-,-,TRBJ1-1,CSVVSGKNTEAFF,TGCAGCGTTGTTTCGGGGAAGAACACTGAAGCTTTCTTT
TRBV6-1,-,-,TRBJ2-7,CASSDTGLSSVEQYF,TGTGCCAGCAGCGACACGGGACTCTCGTCGGTCGAGCAGTACTTC
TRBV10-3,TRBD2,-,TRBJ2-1,CAISEFPGTSGSSSYNEQFF,TGTGCCATCAGTGAATTCCCCGGGACTAGCGGTTCAAGCTCCTACAATGAGCAGTTCTTC
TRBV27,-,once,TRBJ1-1,CASSPGFSNTEAFF,TGTGCCAGCAGTCCCGGGTTTTCGAACACTGAAGCTTTCTTT
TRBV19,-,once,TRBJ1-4,CASSIGTLWNEKLFF,TGTGCCAGTAGTATAGGAACTTTATGGAATGAAAAACTGTTTTTT
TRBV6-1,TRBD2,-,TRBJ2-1,CAGRLAGYNEQFF,TGTGCCGGAAGACTAGCGGGATACAATGAGCAGTTCTTC
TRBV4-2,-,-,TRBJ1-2,CASSQDGDYGYTF,TGTGCCAGCAGCCAGGACGGGGACTATGGCTACACCTTC
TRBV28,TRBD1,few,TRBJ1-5,CASTAGFQGVNQPQHF,TGTGCCAGCACGGCCGGTTTCCAGGGGGTTAATCAGCCCCAGCATTTT
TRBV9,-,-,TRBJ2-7,CASSKRQANSYEQYF,TGTGCCAGCAGCAAAAGACAGGCCAACTCCTACGAGCAGTACTTC